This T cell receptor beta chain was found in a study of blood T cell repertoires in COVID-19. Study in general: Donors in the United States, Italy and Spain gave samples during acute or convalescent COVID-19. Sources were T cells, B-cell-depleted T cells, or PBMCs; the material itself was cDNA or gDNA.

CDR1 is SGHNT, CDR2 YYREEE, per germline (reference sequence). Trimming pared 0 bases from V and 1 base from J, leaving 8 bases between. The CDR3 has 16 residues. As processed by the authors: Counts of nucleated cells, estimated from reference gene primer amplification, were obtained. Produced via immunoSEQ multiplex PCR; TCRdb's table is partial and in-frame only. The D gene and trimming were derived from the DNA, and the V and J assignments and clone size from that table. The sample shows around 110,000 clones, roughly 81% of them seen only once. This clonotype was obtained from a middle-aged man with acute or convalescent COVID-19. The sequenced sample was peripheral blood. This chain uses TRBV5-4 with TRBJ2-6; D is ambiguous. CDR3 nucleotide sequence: TGTGCCAGCAGCTTGGAACTTCTGTCTGGGGCCAACGTCCTGACTTTC. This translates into CASSLELLSGANVLTF.